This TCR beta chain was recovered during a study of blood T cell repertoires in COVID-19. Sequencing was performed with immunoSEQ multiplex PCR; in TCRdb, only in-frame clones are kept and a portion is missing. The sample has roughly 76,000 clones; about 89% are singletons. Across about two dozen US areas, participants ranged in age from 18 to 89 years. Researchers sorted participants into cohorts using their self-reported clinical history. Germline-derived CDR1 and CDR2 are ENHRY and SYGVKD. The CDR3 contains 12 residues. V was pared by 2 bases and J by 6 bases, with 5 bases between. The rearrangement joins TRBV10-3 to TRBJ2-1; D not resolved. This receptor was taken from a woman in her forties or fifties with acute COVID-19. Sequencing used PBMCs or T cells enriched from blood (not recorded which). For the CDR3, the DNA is TGTGCCATCAGTGAGATGAGCAATGAGCAGTTCTTC. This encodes CAISEMSNEQFF.